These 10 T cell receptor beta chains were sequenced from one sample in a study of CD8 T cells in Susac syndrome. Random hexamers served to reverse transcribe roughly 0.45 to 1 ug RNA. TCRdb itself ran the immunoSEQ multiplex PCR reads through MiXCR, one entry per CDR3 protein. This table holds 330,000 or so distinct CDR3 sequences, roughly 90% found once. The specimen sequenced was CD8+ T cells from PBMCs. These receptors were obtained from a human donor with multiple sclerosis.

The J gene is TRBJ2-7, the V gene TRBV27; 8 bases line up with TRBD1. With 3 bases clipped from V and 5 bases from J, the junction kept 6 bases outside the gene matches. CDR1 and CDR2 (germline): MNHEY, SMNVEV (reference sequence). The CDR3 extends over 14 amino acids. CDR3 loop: CASSFLTGVNEQYF. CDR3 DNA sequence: TGTGCCAGCAGTTTCCTGACAGGGGTAAACGAGCAGTACTTC.

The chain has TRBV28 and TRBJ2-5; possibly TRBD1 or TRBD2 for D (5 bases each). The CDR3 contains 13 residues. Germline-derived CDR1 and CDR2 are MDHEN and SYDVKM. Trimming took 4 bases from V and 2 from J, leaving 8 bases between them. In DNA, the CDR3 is TGTGCCAGCAGTTGGGACGGACAAGAGACCCAGTACTTC. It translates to CASSWDGQETQYF. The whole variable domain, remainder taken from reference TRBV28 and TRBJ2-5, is DVKVTQSSRYLVKRTGEKVFLECVQDMDHENMFWYRQDPGLGLRLIYFSYDVKMKEKGDIPEGYSVSREKKERFSLILESASTNQTSMYLCASSWDGQETQYFGPGTRLLVL.

The CDR3 DNA follows: TGCGCCAGCAGCCAAGGAGGTCCGGGACTGGGAAGCTCCTACAATGAGCAGTTCTTC. Translating it yields CASSQGGPGLGSSYNEQFF. This chain joins TRBV4-3 and TRBJ2-1; maybe TRBD2 (6 bases). CDR1 and CDR2 (germline): LGHNA, YSLEER. This CDR3 is 19 amino acids long. With 1 base removed from V and 0 bases from J, the gap between germline ends came to 19 bases.

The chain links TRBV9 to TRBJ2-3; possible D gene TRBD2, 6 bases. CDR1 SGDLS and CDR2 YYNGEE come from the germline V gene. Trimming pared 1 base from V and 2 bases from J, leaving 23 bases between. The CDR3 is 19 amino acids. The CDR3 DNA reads TGTGCCAGCAGCGTAACTGTTGAGGCGGGGAACGGAAACACAGATACGCAGTATTTT. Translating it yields CASSVTVEAGNGNTDTQYF.

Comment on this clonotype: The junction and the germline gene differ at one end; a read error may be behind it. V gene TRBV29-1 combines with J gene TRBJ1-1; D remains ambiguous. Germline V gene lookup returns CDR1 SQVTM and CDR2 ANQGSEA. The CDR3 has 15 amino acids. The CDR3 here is CIVDFLGITLKEAFF. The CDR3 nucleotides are TGCATCGTTGATTTTTTGGGGATCACCCTAAAGGAAGCTTTCTTT.

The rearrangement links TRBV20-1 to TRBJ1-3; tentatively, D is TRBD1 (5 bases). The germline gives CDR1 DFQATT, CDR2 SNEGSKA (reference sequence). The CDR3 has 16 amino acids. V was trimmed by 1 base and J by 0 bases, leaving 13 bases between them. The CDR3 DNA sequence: TGCAGTGCTAGAGCGACGGGGGGTTTCTCTGGAAACACCATATATTTT. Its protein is CSARATGGFSGNTIYF.

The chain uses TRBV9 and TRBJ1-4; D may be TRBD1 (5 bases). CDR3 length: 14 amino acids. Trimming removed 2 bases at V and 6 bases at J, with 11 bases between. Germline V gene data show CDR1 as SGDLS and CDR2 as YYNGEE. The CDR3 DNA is TGTGCCAGCAGCGTCGGGGGGTCCTATGAAAAACTGTTTTTT. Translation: CASSVGGSYEKLFF.

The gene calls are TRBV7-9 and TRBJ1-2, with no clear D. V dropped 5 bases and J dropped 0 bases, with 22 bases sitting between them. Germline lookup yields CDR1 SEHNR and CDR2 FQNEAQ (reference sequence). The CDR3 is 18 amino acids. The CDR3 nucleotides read TGTGCCAGCAGCCCTCGCGAGGGATCCGAGCAACCTAACTATGGCTACACCTTC. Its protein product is CASSPREGSEQPNYGYTF.

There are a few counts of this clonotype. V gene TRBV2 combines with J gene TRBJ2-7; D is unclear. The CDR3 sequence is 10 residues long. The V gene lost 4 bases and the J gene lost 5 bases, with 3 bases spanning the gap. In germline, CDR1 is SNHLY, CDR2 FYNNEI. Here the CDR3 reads CASSVNEQYF. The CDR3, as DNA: TGTGCCAGCAGTGTGAACGAGCAGTACTTC.

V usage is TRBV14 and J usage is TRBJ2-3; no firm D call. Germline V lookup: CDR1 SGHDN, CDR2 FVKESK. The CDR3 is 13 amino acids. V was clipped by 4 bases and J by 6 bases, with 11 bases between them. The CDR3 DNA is TGTGCCAGCAGCCCACTCTCGGTGGATACGCAGTATTTT. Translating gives CASSPLSVDTQYF.